This T cell receptor (beta chain) came from a study of regulatory T cells in long-lasting Graves disease (TCRdb year 2021). About the investigation overall: Newly diagnosed Graves' disease patients had taken antithyroid drugs for less than 3 months. Peripheral blood TCR sequencing and RNA sequencing compared persistent Graves' disease patients with newly diagnosed Graves' disease patients. The study was registered as a clinical trial and conducted in China. A total of roughly 33 samples were covered by TCR sequencing, comprising approximately 13 persistent and around 20 newly diagnosed Graves' disease patients.

Libraries were prepared through multiplex PCR. The run used an Illumina HiSeq 4000. CDR3 regions were amplified by Arm-PCR with iRepertoire HTBI primers to construct TCR beta libraries. Gel purification was performed on PCR products prior to sequencing. For the original study's pipeline: Gene usage analysis of CDR3 amino acid clonotypes used the 62 TRBV and 11 to 15 TRBJ segments found across samples. Filtered high-quality paired reads were merged into contigs using COPE and FqMerger. Contigs were aligned with BLAST to IMGT TRBV, TRBD and TRBJ reference genes, and CDR3 was defined per IMGT. Clonotypes above 0.1% frequency were classified as highly expanded clones. Repertoire diversity was measured by Shannon entropy, and V-J evenness by the Gini coefficient. Public clonotypes were defined as clonotypes shared by more than one individual. TCRdb trimmed public reads at Q25 via fastp, called clones via MiXCR and kept in-frame beta chains. Each entry is one CDR3 protein sequence, shown with its most common DNA and genes. TCRdb's processing, not the study's, gives the V and J calls here. The sample table contains about 450,000 distinct CDR3 sequences; only one count was recorded for 12% to 15% of them. The leading ten clones occupy around a sixth of the sample.

V and J lose 5 bases and 5 bases, and a span of 18 bases separates them. From the germline V gene, CDR1 is SGHVS and CDR2 is FQNEAQ. The CDR3, from cysteine to phenylalanine, totals 15 residues. Just the 45-base CDR3 DNA is kept, in frame starting at base 1. This specimen's time point label, per the study, means: newly diagnosed GD, antithyroid drugs for less than 3 months. For both TCR sequencing and RNA sequencing, RNA was extracted from PBMCs in TRIzol. Graves' disease was diagnosed according to American Thyroid Association guidelines. Patients for the study were recruited at an endocrinology department in Xi'an, China. From each patient, 7.5 to 10 milliliters of peripheral blood was collected into an EDTA anticoagulant tube. PBMCs were isolated by Ficoll Paque Plus density gradient separation without further T cell sorting. An Agilent 2100 Bioanalyzer and agarose gel were used to check RNA quality, while a NanoDrop 2000 measured RNA concentration.

This clonotype appeared many times. Its target antigen remains unknown. The input lacks base qualities; no much larger clone sits a single base away. The full study reports these points: Persistent Graves' disease patients showed lower TCR Shannon entropy and fewer highly expanded clones than newly diagnosed patients, suggesting clonal expansion. Sequencing and analysis were restricted to the TCR beta chain. TRBV28, TRBJ1-2 and TRBJ2-5 were preferentially used in persistent disease, while TRBV20-1 and TRBJ2-1 were favored in newly diagnosed disease. As a limitation, the authors acknowledged that the small sample size may reduce accuracy. Patients with persistent disease shared more public clonotypes (about 2,900) than newly diagnosed patients did (more than 900). Because the primary lesion, thyroid tissue, could not be accessed, the study looked at peripheral blood alone.

These same data were also listed under a study on T cells in Graves' hyperthyroidism and ophthalmopathy. That second publication adds: Graves' hyperthyroidism was defined as stable when no progression to ophthalmopathy occurred over 18 months of follow-up. Hyperthyroidism patients were newly diagnosed, had a disease duration of under 2 months, and were aged 18 to 65 years. The study excluded patients with uncontrolled infections, other autoimmune diseases, pregnancy or lactation. Clinical symptoms, serum thyroxine and TRAb, thyroid ultrasound, and orbital computed tomography formed the basis for the diagnoses. A first-round RT-PCR of the TCR CDR3 used the HTBI primer set with the Qiagen OneStep RT-PCR kit. Most expanded thyroid clonotypes (frequency above 0.001) were also found in blood, which suggests that blood repertoires may mirror thyroid immune responses. A model built on a 13 V-J signature distinguished ophthalmopathy from stable hyperthyroidism, reaching around 90% sensitivity and 81.08% specificity in cross-validation and 80%/75% in testing. In validation, progression to ophthalmopathy was predicted by the model with nearly 71% sensitivity and 72.22% specificity, a median of approximately 6.5 months before onset. TCR V-J signatures able to tell the groups apart were searched for in a discovery cohort of 95 to 100 patients, of whom around 42 had Graves' ophthalmopathy and roughly 57 had stable Graves' hyperthyroidism. Prospective prediction of ophthalmopathy was tested in an independent validation cohort of some 20 hyperthyroidism patients and 17 patients who later progressed to ophthalmopathy. The 100 or so discovery patients were randomly divided into training and test sets at a 7:3 ratio. In addition, the study compared T-cell repertoires in thyroid tissue and in blood from about 6 Graves' hyperthyroidism patients. Following sampling, methimazole starting at 30 mg daily was given to hyperthyroidism patients, and high-dose intravenous methylprednisolone was given to ophthalmopathy patients. The libraries were constructed in a second round of multiplex PCR and then size-selected and purified. The libraries were sequenced on an Illumina HiSeq2000 using paired-end 100 bp reads. SOAPnuke was used to process the raw data, removing reads that contained adapters or uncalled bases, had a mean Phred below 15, or lacked an exact match to the constant primer or identifier. High-quality paired reads were merged using COPE v1.2.5, and each unique nucleotide sequence was defined as a clonotype. MiTCR v1.1 was used to align the clonotypes against IMGT TRBV, TRBD and TRBJ reference segments. Only V-J combinations with frequency above 0.0001, covering about 99% of repertoires, were analysed. A TCS score was defined as the ratio of F50 (clonal expansion) to E x V (chaos), with BLOSUM62-based TCRdist applied between CDR3 peptides within each V-J. Welch's t-statistics and random forest reduced 500 to 650 V-J features to roughly 13, which were used in a naive Bayes classifier (R e1071). Sample size was not statistically predetermined, and blinding of investigators to group allocation was not performed. According to the paper, TCR Vbeta CDR3 sequencing was carried out on some 130 peripheral blood samples, which came from 40 to 45 ophthalmopathy, 75 or so hyperthyroidism and approximately 17 progressor patients.

Source: peripheral blood mononuclear cells (PBMCs), taken at new diagnosis, from a patient treated with antithyroid drugs. The sequence was obtained from a woman aged 45-65 years with Graves disease. Donor details come from another sample of the same person, matched by shared clones. The rearranged chain carries TRBV7-8 and TRBJ1-1; TRBD1 is a possible D gene, resting on 6 matching bases. The CDR3 region reads CASSLVGGVSTEAFF. The sequence in DNA is TGTGCCAGCAGCCTAGTGGGGGGCGTCAGTACTGAAGCTTTCTTT.